The next 21 T cell receptor beta chains were all read from a single sample in a study of cytomegalovirus exposure and HLA in healthy donors. Repertoires were generated with immunoSEQ multiplex PCR, while TCRdb's copy carries only in-frame clones and drops some. The sample lists about 180,000 clones; around 84% were seen once. The sample consisted of PBMCs. These receptors came from a man aged 18 to 29 in good health and CMV-seropositive.

The chain links TRBV6-5 to TRBJ2-3; 7 bases line up with TRBD2. The length of the CDR3 is 15 residues. Per germline, CDR1 MNHEY and CDR2 SVGAGI. Unmatched junction bases numbered 8, after V lost 5 bases and J lost 3 bases. CDR3 in amino acids: CASSPGTTRTDTQYF. The CDR3, as DNA: TGTGCCAGCAGTCCCGGGACTACCAGGACAGATACGCAGTATTTT.

CDR3 in amino acids: CASSLETGGLNGYTF. CDR3 nucleotides: TGTGCCAGCAGCTTAGAGACAGGGGGCCTCAATGGCTACACCTTC. The chain couples TRBV11-2 to TRBJ1-2; 10 positions agree with TRBD1. The CDR3 is 15 amino acids. The J segment lost 6 bases and the V segment lost 0 bases, leaving 4 bases of the junction unmatched. The germline V gene has CDR1 SGHAT and CDR2 FQNNGV.

The V call is TRBV10-2, the J call TRBJ2-5, with 10 bases matching TRBD1. J gave up 1 base and V 4 bases, and 3 bases lay outside the gene matches. This CDR3 comprises 15 residues. Germline assignment: CDR1 WSHSY and CDR2 SAAADI. The CDR3, as DNA: TGCGCCAGCAGTGGGACAGGGGGGACCCAAGAGACCCAGTACTTC. Its translation: CASSGTGGTQETQYF.

In its sample, this clone was seen once. The genes are TRBV11-2 and TRBJ2-3; no firm D call. CDR3 length: 13 amino acids. Per the germline V gene, CDR1 is SGHAT and CDR2 is FQNNGV. V gave up 5 bases and J gave up 5 bases, with 11 bases separating them. For the CDR3, the DNA is TGTGCCAGCAGCGTCGGGTTTCAAGATACGCAGTATTTT. Amino acids: CASSVGFQDTQYF.

The rearrangement links TRBV4-2 to TRBJ1-5; D perhaps matches TRBD1 (5 bases). Germline values: CDR1 LGHNA, CDR2 YNFKEQ. Trimming left V 0 bases short and J 6 bases short, with 15 bases between. The CDR3 is 16 residues long. The CDR3 DNA is TGTGCCAGCAGCCAAGATACCACAGTCGGGGGTCAGCCCCAGCATTTT. Translating it yields CASSQDTTVGGQPQHF.

To note about this clone: Other DNA sequences in this specimen translate into the identical CDR3. V gene TRBV5-4 combines with J gene TRBJ1-3; 8 bases match TRBD1. V dropped 5 bases and J dropped 5; count of bases not matched to a gene: 6. In germline, CDR1 is SGHNT, CDR2 YYREEE (reference sequence). The CDR3 consists of 14 residues. CDR3 nucleotides: TGTGCCAGCAGTTTCCAGGGGGCAAGAAACACCATATATTTT. Protein: CASSFQGARNTIYF.

The chain has TRBV5-1 and TRBJ2-1, with D tentatively TRBD2 (6 bases). The germline V gene has CDR1 SGHRS and CDR2 YFSETQ. The CDR3 is 16 residues long. V was clipped by 4 bases and J by 0 bases, with 14 bases between them. The chain's CDR3 is CASSPGLYSSYNEQFF. The DNA for the CDR3 is TGCGCCAGCAGCCCGGGACTTTACAGCTCCTACAATGAGCAGTTCTTC.

The rearrangement uses TRBV4-1 and TRBJ2-1; 7 bases line up with TRBD1. CDR1 and CDR2 (germline): MGHRA, YSYEKL. The V segment lost 3 bases and the J segment 0 bases; nucleotides outside the gene matches: 5. The CDR3 runs 16 residues. CDR3 loop: CASSQGDSSSYNEQFF. The DNA for the CDR3 is TGCGCCAGCAGCCAGGGGGACAGCAGCTCCTACAATGAGCAGTTCTTC.

This chain links TRBV11-2 with TRBJ1-1; tentative D call: TRBD1 (5 bases). Germline CDR1 reads SGHAT; CDR2 reads FQNNGV. The CDR3 contains 13 residues. Trimming took 6 bases from V and 4 from J, leaving 12 bases between them. CDR3 DNA sequence: TGTGCCAGCAGACAGGTTAGGGCCACTGAAGCTTTCTTT. It is translated as CASRQVRATEAFF. Combining the CDR3 with reference TRBV11-2 and TRBJ1-1 gives the whole variable domain EAGVAQSPRYKIIEKRQSVAFWCNPISGHATLYWYQQILGQGPKLLIQFQNNGVVDDSQLPKDRFSAERLKGVDSTLKIQPAKLEDSAVYLCASRQVRATEAFFGQGTRLTVV.

The sample holds a few counts of this clone. The rearrangement uses TRBV28 and TRBJ2-7; 8 nucleotides line up with TRBD1. The CDR3 consists of 12 residues. The V gene's germline CDR1 is MDHEN and CDR2 SYDVKM. The trim removed 8 bases at V and 5 bases at J, leaving 5 bases unmatched. This CDR3 is CASEGQADEQYF. The CDR3 DNA sequence: TGTGCCAGCGAGGGACAGGCCGACGAGCAGTACTTC.

The chain is built from TRBV18 and TRBJ2-1; 9 nucleotides line up with TRBD1. CDR3 length: 15 amino acids. J lost 4 bases, V lost 5 bases, and 6 bases had no gene match. The germline V gene has CDR1 KGHSH and CDR2 LQKENI. Here the CDR3 DNA reads TGTGCCAGCTCAGCCGGACAGGGGTTTTACAATGAGCAGTTCTTC. Its translation: CASSAGQGFYNEQFF. The whole variable domain, filled in from reference TRBV18 and TRBJ2-1, reads NAGVMQNPRHLVRRRGQEARLRCSPMKGHSHVYWYRQLPEEGLKFMVYLQKENIIDESGMPKERFSAEFPKEGPSILRIQQVVRGDSAAYFCASSAGQGFYNEQFFGPGTRLTVL.

The genes are TRBV28 and TRBJ1-2; 9 nucleotides align to TRBD1. The junction had 7 bases not matched to a gene; V was cut back by 7 bases and J by 4 bases. This CDR3 is 14 amino acids long. Germline assignment: CDR1 MDHEN and CDR2 SYDVKM. CDR3 in DNA: TGTGCCAGCACAGGTCTGACAGGGGGCTATGGCTACACCTTC. It yields the protein CASTGLTGGYGYTF.

This chain connects TRBV7-3 to TRBJ2-2; TRBD1 agrees at 12 bases. There are 18 residues in the CDR3. The ends lost 5 bases at V and 10 bases at J; junction bases unmatched: 17. Germline V gene sequence: CDR1 SGHTA, CDR2 FQGTGA. CDR3 nucleotide sequence: TGTGCCAGCAGCACACACGCCGGGACAGGGGGCCCGAGGGAGGAGCTGTTTTTT. This codes for CASSTHAGTGGPREELFF.

The chain links TRBV30 to TRBJ2-2; D perhaps matches TRBD2 (5 bases). The germline gives CDR1 GTSNPN, CDR2 SVGIG (reference sequence). Trimming shortened V by 3 bases and J by 4 bases, and 9 bases separated the two germline ends. The CDR3 is made up of 13 amino acids. CDR3 DNA sequence: TGTGCCTGGAGGGAGGCCGGCACCGGGGAGCTGTTTTTT. Translation gives CAWREAGTGELFF.

The V gene is TRBV28, the J gene TRBJ1-4; TRBD1 matches 7 bases. Germline V gene data show CDR1 as MDHEN and CDR2 as SYDVKM. The CDR3 has 16 residues. V shed 7 bases and J 0 bases; nucleotides not matched to a gene: 8. The CDR3 DNA follows: TGTGCCAGCATCGGGGACAGAGTTGCAACTAATGAAAAACTGTTTTTT. This translates into CASIGDRVATNEKLFF. Filled out from reference TRBV28 and TRBJ1-4, the complete variable domain reads DVKVTQSSRYLVKRTGEKVFLECVQDMDHENMFWYRQDPGLGLRLIYFSYDVKMKEKGDIPEGYSVSREKKERFSLILESASTNQTSMYLCASIGDRVATNEKLFFGSGTQLSVL.

The rearrangement joins TRBV2 to TRBJ1-1, with 7 positions matching TRBD1. The CDR3 extends over 14 amino acids. The junction had 4 bases not matched to a gene; V was cut back by 5 bases and J by 1 base. Germline CDR1 SNHLY, CDR2 FYNNEI. The CDR3 sequence is CASSIRTGNTEAFF. The CDR3 coding sequence is TGTGCCAGCAGTATTCGGACAGGGAACACTGAAGCTTTCTTT.

CDR3 DNA sequence: TGTGCCAGCAGCCAAGACACTAGCGGGGGGCGGAAGCAGTTCTTC. Translation: CASSQDTSGGRKQFF. V and J are TRBV4-2 and TRBJ2-1, with 12 bases lining up with TRBD2. The CDR3 runs to 15 residues. Trimming cost V 0 bases and J 11 bases; bases outside gene matches: 5. From germline, CDR1 is LGHNA and CDR2 YNFKEQ.

The chain links TRBV6-1 to TRBJ1-2; 9 positions match TRBD1. The CDR3 length is 15 residues. Germline values: CDR1 MNHNS, CDR2 SASEGT. V lost 3 bases to trimming and J lost 2 bases; unmatched junction nucleotides: 4. CDR3 in amino acids: CASSDPGTGNYGYTF. The DNA of the CDR3 is TGTGCCAGCAGTGATCCCGGGACAGGGAACTATGGCTACACCTTC.

The chain has TRBV15 and TRBJ2-7; 8 bases are a match to TRBD1. Trimming cost V 3 bases and J 3 bases; bases outside gene matches: 4. The CDR3 is 14 residues long. Germline CDR1 reads LNHNV; CDR2 reads YYDKDF (reference sequence). The CDR3 sequence: CATSRDRVFYEQYF. The CDR3 region has the DNA TGTGCCACCAGCAGGGACAGGGTTTTCTACGAGCAGTACTTC. The whole variable domain, remainder taken from reference TRBV15 and TRBJ2-7, is DAMVIQNPRYQVTQFGKPVTLSCSQTLNHNVMYWYQQKSSQAPKLLFHYYDKDFNNEADTPDNFQSRRPNTSFCFLDIRSPGLGDTAMYLCATSRDRVFYEQYFGPGTRLTVT.

The rearrangement uses TRBV6-4 and TRBJ2-5, with D possibly TRBD2 on 7 matching bases. The ends were cut back, 10 bases at V and 2 bases at J, with 23 bases in the middle. The CDR3 has 16 amino acids. Germline-derived CDR1 and CDR2 are MRHNA and SNTAGT. The CDR3 bases are TGTGCCACCAAAGAAGGGAGGGTAAGGGGGCAAGAGACCCAGTACTTC. Translation: CATKEGRVRGQETQYF.

The gene calls are TRBV18 and TRBJ2-7; D unclear. Germline CDR1 and CDR2: KGHSH and LQKENI. The CDR3 covers 13 residues. Trimming took off 2 bases at V and 3 bases at J, with 8 bases between the two ends. CDR3 DNA: TGTGCCAGCTCACCAGGGCTCGACTACGAGCAGTACTTC. This encodes CASSPGLDYEQYF.